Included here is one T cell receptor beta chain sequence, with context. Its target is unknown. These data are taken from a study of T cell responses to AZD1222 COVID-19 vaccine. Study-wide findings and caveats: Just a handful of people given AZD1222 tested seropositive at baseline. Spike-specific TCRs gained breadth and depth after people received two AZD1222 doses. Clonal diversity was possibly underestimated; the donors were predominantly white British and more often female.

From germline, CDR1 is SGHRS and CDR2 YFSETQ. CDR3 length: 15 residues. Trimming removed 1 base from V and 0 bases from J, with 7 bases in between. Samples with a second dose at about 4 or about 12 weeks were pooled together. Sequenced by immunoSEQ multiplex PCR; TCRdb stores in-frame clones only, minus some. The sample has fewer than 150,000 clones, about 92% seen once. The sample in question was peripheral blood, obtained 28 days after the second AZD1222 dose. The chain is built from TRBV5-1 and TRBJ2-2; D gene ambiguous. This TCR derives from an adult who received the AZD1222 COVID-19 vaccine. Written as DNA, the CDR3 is TGCGCCAGCAGCTTGAGCACCCCGAACACCGGGGAGCTGTTTTTT. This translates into CASSLSTPNTGELFF. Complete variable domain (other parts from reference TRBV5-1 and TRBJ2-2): KAGVTQTPRYLIKTRGQQVTLSCSPISGHRSVSWYQQTPGQGLQFLFEYFSETQRNKGNFPGRFSGRQFSNSRSEMNVSTLELGDSALYLCASSLSTPNTGELFFGEGSRLTVL.